This T cell receptor (beta chain) was identified during a study of T cell repertoires in cytomegalovirus infection. Overall study: From public TCR beta signatures came an indication of both CMV infection and matching HLA type.

As to this clonotype: As yet, its antigen is unknown.

Broader study findings: CMV-specific TCR beta clonotypes restricted by HLA-C dominated the ex vivo response.

This CDR3 comprises 16 residues. From germline, CDR1 is MNHEY and CDR2 SVGEGT. Deletions cut 6 bases from V and 5 bases from J, with 22 bases between. TCRdb used MiXCR to reprocess the reads, holding one entry per CDR3 protein. The sample includes about a million distinct CDR3 sequences, roughly 30% of them seen just once. The chain has TRBV6-2 or TRBV6-3 and TRBJ2-5; D may be TRBD1 or TRBD2 (6 bases each). This TCR was sampled from a human donor in good health (CMV status not recorded). Some clones in this sample may be carry-over from other donors' samples. The sample consisted of cultured CD8+ T cells from PBMCs, taken from culture after CMV antigen stimulation. CDR3 sequence: CASSPQEGVEYETQYF. The CDR3 bases are TGTGCCAGCAGCCCACAGGAGGGGGTGGAGTACGAGACCCAGTACTTC.